One sample yielded the 30 T cell receptor beta chains listed below, sequenced in a study of glioma-infiltrating T cells after dendritic cell vaccination. The table came from immunoSEQ multiplex PCR; TCRdb's copy has only in-frame clones and leaves some out. The sample includes approximately 67,000 clones, about 86% of them seen just once. The sequencing here drew on blood, taken before dendritic cell vaccination. These receptors originate from a human donor with glioblastoma.

The V and J genes are TRBV4-1 and TRBJ2-4; D may be TRBD2 (5 bases). This CDR3 comprises 15 residues. Germline CDR1 MGHRA, CDR2 YSYEKL. Trimming stripped 1 base from V and 0 bases from J, with 7 bases between. The CDR3 protein is CASSQGEIAKNIQYF. The CDR3 DNA follows: TGCGCCAGCAGCCAAGGGGAGATAGCCAAAAACATTCAGTACTTC.

The chain carries TRBV5-6 and TRBJ1-1, with 7 nucleotides matching TRBD1. The germline CDR1 and CDR2 sequences are SGHDT and YYEEEE. The trim removed 4 bases at V and 8 bases at J, leaving 11 bases unmatched. The CDR3 is 14 residues long. CDR3 sequence reads: CASSGKTGRVEAFF. The DNA for the CDR3 is TGTGCCAGCAGCGGAAAGACAGGGAGAGTAGAAGCTTTCTTT.

This chain uses TRBV20-1 with TRBJ2-3, with a tentative D call TRBD1 (5 bases). Germline-derived CDR1 and CDR2 are DFQATT and SNEGSKA (reference sequence). This CDR3 is 11 amino acids long. Trimming removed 4 bases at V and 10 bases at J, with 12 bases between. The CDR3 protein is CSAKGDKAQYF. The CDR3 region has the DNA TGCAGTGCTAAAGGGGATAAGGCGCAGTATTTT.

The V and J genes are TRBV15 and TRBJ1-5; D possibly corresponds to TRBD1 (5 bases). This CDR3 spans 18 amino acids. Germline CDR1 and CDR2: LNHNV and YYDKDF (reference sequence). V was pared by 0 bases and J by 2 bases, with 17 bases between. The chain's CDR3 is CATSRDPRREGGNQPQHF. The CDR3 nucleotides read TGTGCCACCAGCAGAGATCCCCGCAGGGAGGGAGGCAATCAGCCCCAGCATTTT.

The rearrangement joins TRBV5-1 to TRBJ2-5; 10 positions agree with TRBD2. CDR1 is SGHRS, CDR2 YFSETQ, per germline. This CDR3 is 15 amino acids long. Unmatched junction bases numbered 3, after V lost 2 bases and J lost 2 bases. This CDR3 is CASSFTSGEQETQYF. CDR3 nucleotide sequence: TGCGCCAGCAGCTTCACTAGCGGGGAACAAGAGACCCAGTACTTC.

The chain combines TRBV29-1 with TRBJ2-7; 9 bases fit TRBD1. J gave up 4 bases and V 6 bases, and 4 bases lay outside the gene matches. This CDR3 spans 12 amino acids. Germline V gene data show CDR1 as SQVTM and CDR2 as ANQGSEA. The CDR3 is CSVGQGTYEQYF. The CDR3 coding sequence is TGCAGCGTGGGACAGGGCACTTACGAGCAGTACTTC.

The chain employs TRBV4-3 and TRBJ2-3, with 8 bases fitting TRBD1. The CDR3 covers 15 residues. V was clipped by 3 bases and J by 2 bases; unmatched bases: 4. Germline assignment: CDR1 LGHNA and CDR2 YSLEER. CDR3 loop: CASSQDRVLTDTQYF. The CDR3, as DNA: TGCGCCAGCAGCCAGGACAGGGTTCTCACAGATACGCAGTATTTT.

V is TRBV6-4 and J is TRBJ2-3, with D perhaps matching TRBD1 (5 bases). The CDR3 consists of 15 residues. V was pared by 6 bases and J by 0 bases, with 13 bases between. Germline V lookup: CDR1 MRHNA, CDR2 SNTAGT. The CDR3 nucleotides read TGTGCCAGCAGCCAGGGATGGGGCAGCACAGATACGCAGTATTTT. Protein product: CASSQGWGSTDTQYF.

The V call is TRBV7-9, the J call TRBJ2-5; D perhaps matches TRBD2 (6 bases). V lost 5 bases and J lost 2, with 21 bases in between. Germline CDR1 reads SEHNR; CDR2 reads FQNEAQ (reference sequence). The CDR3 covers 17 residues. The CDR3, as DNA: TGTGCCAGCAGCCCAGGAGGGGAACAGCACTTTCAAGAGACCCAGTACTTC. This gives the protein CASSPGGEQHFQETQYF. The variable domain in full, completed from reference TRBV7-9 and TRBJ2-5, reads DTGVSQNPRHKITKRGQNVTFRCDPISEHNRLYWYRQTLGQGPEFLTYFQNEAQLEKSRLLSDRFSAERPKGSFSTLEIQRTEQGDSAMYLCASSPGGEQHFQETQYFGPGTRLLVL.

This chain joins TRBV6-5 and TRBJ1-3; D might be TRBD1 (5 bases). Trimming shortened V by 0 bases and J by 7 bases, and 7 bases separated the two germline ends. This CDR3 has 13 amino acids. Germline loops: CDR1 MNHEY, CDR2 SVGAGI. The CDR3 DNA reads TGTGCCAGCAGTTACTCGGGGGGGAACACCATATATTTT. Translated: CASSYSGGNTIYF.

The chain couples TRBV5-6 to TRBJ1-2; D is ambiguous. The CDR3 contains 15 residues. Trimming pared 2 bases from V and 3 bases from J, leaving 14 bases between. CDR1 and CDR2 (germline): SGHDT, YYEEEE. In DNA, the CDR3 is TGTGCCAGCAGCTTTTCTCGGGCGGGGTACTATGGCTACACCTTC. This encodes CASSFSRAGYYGYTF.

This clone has just one count. The V and J genes are TRBV5-4 and TRBJ1-1, with D possibly matching TRBD1 (6 bases). Germline values: CDR1 SGHNT, CDR2 YYREEE (reference sequence). The V end was cut by 2 bases, the J end by 5 bases, with 16 bases between. The CDR3 sequence is 15 residues long. The CDR3 DNA reads as TGTGCCAGCAGCTTTAATTTATTAGGGGGAACTGAAGCTTTCTTT. Its translation: CASSFNLLGGTEAFF.

The gene calls are TRBV5-1 and TRBJ1-4, with unresolved D. Germline-derived CDR1 and CDR2 are SGHRS and YFSETQ. Trimming left V 4 bases short and J 7 bases short, with 14 bases between. This CDR3 has 14 residues. The CDR3 protein is CASSRPGSGEKLFF. DNA for the CDR3: TGCGCCAGCAGCCGGCCGGGATCTGGTGAAAAACTGTTTTTT.

This chain uses TRBV29-1 with TRBJ1-1; D is unresolved. Trimming took off 0 bases at V and 0 bases at J, with 5 bases between the two ends. The CDR3 contains 13 residues. From germline, CDR1 is SQVTM and CDR2 ANQGSEA. As DNA, the CDR3 is TGCAGCGTTGAAGATTACTTGAACACTGAAGCTTTCTTT. It specifies CSVEDYLNTEAFF.

The genes are TRBV11-1 and TRBJ2-7, with TRBD1 as a possible D gene (5 bases). In germline, CDR1 is SGHAT, CDR2 FQDESV (reference sequence). CDR3 size: 14 residues. Trimming left V 8 bases short and J 2 bases short, with 16 bases between. The CDR3 coding sequence is TGTGCCAGCGACTCTGGGGCCAGGCCCTACGAGCAGTACTTC. Translated, it gives CASDSGARPYEQYF.

The genes are TRBV4-1 and TRBJ1-4; D gene uncertain. The germline CDR1 and CDR2 sequences are MGHRA and YSYEKL. The CDR3 is made up of 17 amino acids. Trimming stripped 4 bases from V and 0 bases from J, with 15 bases between. The CDR3 nucleotides are TGCGCCAGCAGCCTAAGCGAGCTTTCTGCAACTAATGAAAAACTGTTTTTT. It translates to CASSLSELSATNEKLFF.

The genes are TRBV7-6 and TRBJ2-1; 7 nucleotides line up with TRBD1. Germline V gene sequence: CDR1 SGHVS, CDR2 FNYEAQ. V gave up 4 bases and J gave up 1 base; unmatched junction bases: 1. This CDR3 contains 14 residues. The CDR3 loop reads CASSSGQSYNEQFF. Here the CDR3 DNA reads TGTGCCAGCAGCTCGGGACAGTCCTACAATGAGCAGTTCTTC.

The chain uses TRBV5-6 and TRBJ2-3; D not certain. Between the trimmed V and J ends, which lost 0 bases and 1 base, there was a span of 6 bases. This CDR3 comprises 14 residues. CDR1 and CDR2 (germline): SGHDT, YYEEEE. CDR3 protein: CASSLGGGTDTQYF. For the CDR3, the DNA is TGTGCCAGCAGCTTGGGAGGTGGCACAGATACGCAGTATTTT.

The chain combines TRBV5-1 with TRBJ1-1; 8 bases match TRBD1. CDR3 length: 13 residues. V dropped 2 bases and J dropped 7; count of bases not matched to a gene: 4. Germline V gives CDR1 SGHRS, CDR2 YFSETQ. The CDR3 reads CASSFSGTGEAFF. CDR3 DNA: TGCGCCAGCAGCTTTTCCGGGACAGGTGAAGCTTTCTTT.

V is TRBV30 and J is TRBJ1-2, with D possibly being TRBD1 (6 bases). The germline gives CDR1 GTSNPN, CDR2 SVGIG (reference sequence). The V end lost 0 bases, the J end lost 7 bases, and 6 bases lay between the germline ends. This CDR3 has 11 amino acids. The CDR3 sequence: CAWSVQGGYTF. The CDR3, as DNA: TGTGCCTGGAGTGTACAGGGTGGCTACACCTTC.

The CDR3 is CASSVGQGYGEQFF. The CDR3 bases are TGTGCCAGCAGCGTAGGACAGGGGTATGGTGAGCAGTTCTTC. The chain is built from TRBV7-8 and TRBJ2-1; TRBD1 aligns across 9 bases. This CDR3 region has 14 residues. The trim removed 5 bases at V and 9 bases at J, leaving 8 bases unmatched. CDR1 is SGHVS, CDR2 FQNEAQ, per germline.

This chain connects TRBV7-2 to TRBJ2-7; D is perhaps TRBD2 (7 bases). Trimming pared 1 base from V and 4 bases from J, leaving 17 bases between. The CDR3 is made up of 16 amino acids. Germline V CDR1 and CDR2: SGHTA, FQGNSA. The CDR3: CASSLGLGGGGYEQYF. As DNA, the CDR3 is TGTGCCAGCAGCTTAGGGTTGGGGGGGGGCGGATACGAGCAGTACTTC.

In nucleotides, the CDR3 is TGCGCCAGCAGCTTGGGTGGGGTGTCGGCGGGCACCGGGGAGCTGTTTTTT. This gives the protein CASSLGGVSAGTGELFF. This sequence joins TRBV5-1 and TRBJ2-2, with D perhaps TRBD2 (5 bases). The CDR3 loop spans 17 amino acids. The germline V gene encodes CDR1 SGHRS and CDR2 YFSETQ. V lost 0 bases and J lost 4, with 16 bases in between.

The rearrangement links TRBV7-2 to TRBJ2-1; TRBD2 matches 9 bases. Unmatched junction bases numbered 6, after V lost 9 bases and J lost 0 bases. The CDR3 runs 15 residues. Germline CDR1 reads SGHTA; CDR2 reads FQGNSA. CDR3 loop: CASLAGSSSYNEQFF. The CDR3 bases are TGTGCCAGTCTAGCGGGGAGCAGCTCCTACAATGAGCAGTTCTTC.

The chain carries TRBV7-8 and TRBJ1-2; 9 bases line up with TRBD1. Germline CDR1 and CDR2: SGHVS and FQNEAQ. With 4 bases clipped from V and 6 bases from J, the junction kept 9 bases outside the gene matches. This CDR3 is built from 15 residues. CDR3 DNA sequence: TGTGCCAGCAGCTCCGGAGGACAGGGGAATCATGGCTACACCTTC. It is translated as CASSSGGQGNHGYTF.

J is TRBJ2-3 and V is TRBV29-1, with TRBD2 as a possible D gene (5 bases). Trimming removed 6 bases at V and 5 bases at J, with 9 bases between. The CDR3 loop spans 11 amino acids. Germline V gives CDR1 SQVTM, CDR2 ANQGSEA. The DNA for the CDR3 is TGCAGCGTAGCGGAGGAAGATACGCAGTATTTT. Amino acids: CSVAEEDTQYF.

The chain combines TRBV2 with TRBJ1-5; D is perhaps TRBD1 (5 bases). This CDR3 region has 15 residues. V lost 7 bases and J lost 2, with 15 bases in between. Germline assignment: CDR1 SNHLY and CDR2 FYNNEI. This CDR3 reads CASMRQQFGNQPQHF. The CDR3 coding sequence is TGTGCCAGCATGAGACAGCAATTTGGCAATCAGCCCCAGCATTTT.

V is TRBV19 and J is TRBJ1-1, with 8 bases lining up with TRBD1. V lost 4 bases and J lost 1; bases outside the gene matches: 2. The CDR3 has 14 residues. Germline V gene lookup returns CDR1 LNHDA and CDR2 SQIVND (reference sequence). The CDR3 protein is CASSTQGGNTEAFF. DNA for the CDR3: TGTGCCAGTAGTACACAGGGGGGGAACACTGAAGCTTTCTTT.

The chain couples TRBV7-7 to TRBJ2-5; D remains unclear. Germline V gene sequence: CDR1 SSHAT, CDR2 FNYEAQ (reference sequence). Trimming removed 2 bases at V and 2 bases at J, with 6 bases between. The CDR3 length is 13 residues. The CDR3 bases are TGTGCCAGCAGCTTAACTCCACAAGAGACCCAGTACTTC. Translated, it gives CASSLTPQETQYF.

As DNA, the CDR3 is TGTGCCAGCAGCTTATCCCGGGACAGGGGGCAATCACCCCTCCACTTT. Its protein is CASSLSRDRGQSPLHF. J is TRBJ1-6 and V is TRBV11-2, with 12 bases identical to TRBD1. V trimming: 2 bases; J trimming: 10 bases; junction bases outside the gene matches: 6. The CDR3 covers 16 residues. Per germline, CDR1 SGHAT and CDR2 FQNNGV. Full variable domain (rest looked up from reference TRBV11-2 and TRBJ1-6): EAGVAQSPRYKIIEKRQSVAFWCNPISGHATLYWYQQILGQGPKLLIQFQNNGVVDDSQLPKDRFSAERLKGVDSTLKIQPAKLEDSAVYLCASSLSRDRGQSPLHFGNGTRLTVT.